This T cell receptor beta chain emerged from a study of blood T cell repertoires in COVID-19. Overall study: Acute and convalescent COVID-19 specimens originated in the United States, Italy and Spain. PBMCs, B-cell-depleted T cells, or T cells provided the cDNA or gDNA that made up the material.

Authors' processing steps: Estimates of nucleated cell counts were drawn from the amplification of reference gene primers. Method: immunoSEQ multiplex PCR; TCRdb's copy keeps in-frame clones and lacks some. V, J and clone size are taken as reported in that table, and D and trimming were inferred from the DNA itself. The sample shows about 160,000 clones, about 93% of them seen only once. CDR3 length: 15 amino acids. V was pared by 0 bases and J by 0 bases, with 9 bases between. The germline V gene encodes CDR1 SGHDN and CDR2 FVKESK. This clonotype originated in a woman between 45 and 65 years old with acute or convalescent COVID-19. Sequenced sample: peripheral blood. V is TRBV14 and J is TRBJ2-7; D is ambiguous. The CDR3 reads CASSQDPASSYEQYF. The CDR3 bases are TGTGCCAGCAGCCAAGATCCTGCCAGCTCCTACGAGCAGTACTTC.